This record covers a single T cell receptor beta chain. Antigen specificity is unknown. Libraries for TCRalpha and TCRbeta carried sample barcodes and unique molecular identifiers via 5'RACE. Using its own MiXCR run on the 5' RACE reads, TCRdb lists one record per CDR3 protein. The sample records under 200,000 distinct CDR3 sequences, 10% to 15% being singletons. The sample comes from a study of T-cell memory formation after mild COVID-19. At the level of the study: Each donor largely had its own TCR clusters.

General observations from the study: Day 15 to 85 contractors were CD4/CD8 balanced; later expanders leaned CD4+. Mainly in CM and EM were contracting CD4+ clones; CD8+ were in EMRA.

This CDR3 contains 13 residues. Trimming left V 5 bases short and J 4 bases short, with 12 bases between. The germline CDR1 and CDR2 sequences are SGHTA and FQGNSA. The receptor's source is a man aged 18 to 30 who had mild COVID-19 (a few samples of this study predate the infection). Cell type and time point are not known. This chain connects TRBV7-2 to TRBJ2-7; perhaps TRBD1 as D (5 bases). The sequencing input was PBMCs or a T cell subset sorted from them (not recorded which). The CDR3 region has the DNA TGTGCCAGCAGCGCCCAGGGTGGTTACGAGCAGTACTTC. This encodes CASSAQGGYEQYF.